What follows are 21 T cell receptor beta chains derived from one specimen sequenced in a study of T cells expressing NK-cell markers. TCRdb re-called the 5' RACE reads, yielding one record per CDR3 amino acid sequence without DNA. Its table lists roughly 160,000 distinct CDR3 sequences. Sequences were obtained from blood T cells: a sorted CD56 or NKG2C T cell subset, CD4+ or CD8+ T cells, or bulk PBMC T cells (not recorded which). The receptors here all came from a woman aged 18 to 69 in good health.

This chain links TRBV4-2 with TRBJ2-1; the D call from TCRdb, TRBD2, cannot be confirmed without DNA. Germline-derived CDR1 and CDR2 are LGHNA and YNFKEQ. The CDR3 runs to 15 residues. CDR3 residues: CASRGLAGASNEQFF.

The V and J genes are TRBV10-3 and TRBJ1-2. The CDR3 covers 13 residues. CDR1 ENHRY and CDR2 SYGVKD come from the germline V gene. CDR3 sequence: CAISDRGGNGYTF.

The V call is TRBV12-3 or TRBV12-4, the J call TRBJ2-1; TCRdb reports TRBD1, a call that lacks DNA to check it against. The CDR3 loop spans 14 amino acids. The CDR3: CASSKGGGDDEQFF.

CDR3: CASKRDSPLHF. The chain joins TRBV12-3 or TRBV12-4 to TRBJ1-6. There are 11 residues in the CDR3.

V and J are TRBV25-1 and TRBJ2-4; the TCRdb call, TRBD1, lacks DNA for checking. This CDR3 is built from 18 residues. Germline CDR1 and CDR2: MGHDK and SYGVNS. CDR3 loop: CASSESLSGNVAKNIQYF.

The chain carries TRBV5-1 and TRBJ2-7; without DNA, the TCRdb call of TRBD1 cannot be checked. CDR3 length: 15 residues. CDR1 is SGHRS and CDR2 is YFSETQ in the germline V gene. Here the CDR3 reads CASSLGPGQTYEQYF.

The chain has TRBV18 and TRBJ1-2. Germline CDR1 and CDR2: KGHSH and LQKENI. This CDR3 has 15 amino acids. CDR3 residues: CASSPRSQILYGYTF.

J is TRBJ2-5 and V is TRBV4-2; TCRdb names TRBD1, which stays unverified in the absence of DNA. The CDR3 has 15 amino acids. CDR1 is LGHNA and CDR2 is YNFKEQ in the germline V gene. CDR3 residues: CASSQVGQKGETQYF.

J is TRBJ2-2 and V is TRBV15; TCRdb lists TRBD2, though no DNA is available to test this call. CDR3 size: 14 residues. Germline loops: CDR1 LNHNV, CDR2 YYDKDF (reference sequence). The CDR3 is CATSSALAGGELFF.

This chain connects TRBV30 to TRBJ1-6; absent DNA, TCRdb's TRBD1 call cannot be checked. The CDR3 spans 15 residues. Germline V lookup: CDR1 GTSNPN, CDR2 SVGIG (reference sequence). The CDR3: CAWSYTGAGNSPLHF.

The CDR3 here is CASSIRSGTDEQFF. The rearrangement joins TRBV27 to TRBJ2-1; TCRdb gives TRBD1 as the D gene, but with no DNA this cannot be confirmed. Looked up from germline, CDR1 is MNHEY and CDR2 is SMNVEV (reference sequence). This CDR3 comprises 14 residues.

The chain has TRBV5-1 and TRBJ2-5; the TCRdb call, TRBD1, lacks DNA for checking. CDR1 SGHRS and CDR2 YFSETQ come from the germline V gene. The CDR3 is made up of 13 amino acids. CDR3 protein: CASSLQGAETQYF.

The V call is TRBV5-1, the J call TRBJ2-1; the TCRdb call, TRBD2, lacks DNA for checking. CDR3 length: 14 residues. Germline values: CDR1 SGHRS, CDR2 YFSETQ. The CDR3 sequence is CASILGRRGDEQFF.

This chain uses TRBV7-9 with TRBJ2-5. The CDR3 spans 11 residues. Germline CDR1 and CDR2: SEHNR and FQNEAQ (reference sequence). CDR3 protein: CASSLLGAQYF.

The V and J genes are TRBV20-1 and TRBJ2-5; as DNA is missing, the TRBD1 call by TCRdb cannot be tested. Germline V gene sequence: CDR1 DFQATT, CDR2 SNEGSKA (reference sequence). This CDR3 region has 14 residues. CDR3 loop: CLKWGDRGLETQYF.

The chain recombines TRBV7-2 with TRBJ2-4; there is no DNA to check the TCRdb D call of TRBD2. The CDR3 covers 16 residues. In germline, CDR1 is SGHTA, CDR2 FQGNSA. The CDR3 sequence: CASSPGLSGRQNIQYF. Combining the CDR3 with reference TRBV7-2 and TRBJ2-4 gives the whole variable domain GAGVSQSPSNKVTEKGKDVELRCDPISGHTALYWYRQSLGQGLEFLIYFQGNSAPDKSGLPSDRFSAERTGGSVSTLTIQRTQQEDSAVYLCASSPGLSGRQNIQYFGAGTRLSVL.

The CDR3 sequence: CSAQRGFPTDTQYF. This chain connects TRBV20-1 to TRBJ2-3; lacking DNA, the TRBD1 call made by TCRdb goes unchecked. The CDR3 spans 14 residues. In germline, CDR1 is DFQATT, CDR2 SNEGSKA (reference sequence).

CDR3: CASSTGQVYGYTF. The chain is built from TRBV5-1 and TRBJ1-2; without DNA, the TCRdb call of TRBD1 cannot be checked. Germline V gene data show CDR1 as SGHRS and CDR2 as YFSETQ. The CDR3 is 13 amino acids.

The rearrangement joins TRBV12-3 or TRBV12-4 to TRBJ1-5. This CDR3 contains 14 residues. The CDR3 reads CASSATDSNQPQHF.

V and J are TRBV12-3 or TRBV12-4 and TRBJ2-3. The CDR3 contains 14 residues. The CDR3 loop reads CASSFSGSTDTQYF.

The genes are TRBV9 and TRBJ2-6; TCRdb calls TRBD1, which cannot be checked without DNA. Germline CDR1 is SGDLS and CDR2 is YYNGEE. The CDR3 runs 19 residues. The CDR3 loop reads CASSLSKGQGSSGANVLTF.